This T cell receptor beta chain emerged from a study of CD8+ T cells in alopecia areata (dated by TCRdb to the late 2010s). Turning to the overall study: Treated patients were enrolled in an open-label pilot trial of oral tofacitinib at 5 to 10 mg twice daily for moderate-to-severe alopecia areata. Disease severity in treated patients was measured with the SALT score, which quantifies the percentage of affected scalp surface area. Clonality in the scalp was compared among normal scalp (n=4), patchy alopecia areata scalp (n=8), and alopecia totalis/universalis scalp (n=8). To study T cell clonal expansion in alopecia areata, the researchers applied high-throughput TCRbeta sequencing to both the C3H/HeJ mouse model and human patients. Scalp tissue and sorted CD4+ and CD8+ peripheral blood T cells from patchy and totalis/universalis alopecia areata patients and from healthy controls were covered by human TCRbeta sequencing. Biopsies were taken from tofacitinib-treated patients at baseline and at 4 and 24 weeks of treatment, and a later scalp biopsy was taken in several of the tofacitinib-treated patients. Tofacitinib was given for 6 to 18 months, followed by 6 months of follow-up off drug to assess delayed response and recurrence. Amplification of TCRbeta CDR3 regions was done by immunoSEQ multiplex PCR using 35 Vbeta forward primers and 13 Jbeta reverse primers. RNA was obtained with the PAXgene miRNA kit for fixed scalp, the miRNeasy kit for PBMCs, and the RNeasy kit for mouse skin.

As regards this clone: Its antigen is still unknown. No base quality values were provided; no much bigger clone lies one nucleotide off.

The receptor library was made with the immunoSEQ multiplex PCR assay. To provide template for TCR sequencing, every sample had RNA extracted and reverse transcribed into cDNA. SuperScript III was used for first-strand cDNA synthesis, primed with a 2:1 mix of oligo-dT and random hexamers. A synthetic immune receptor repertoire was used to assess amplification bias, and residual bias was removed computationally. The authors' analysis ran thus. After raw reads were preprocessed to remove errors, the CDR3 was defined following IMGT conventions as running from the conserved cysteine to phenylalanine. Clonality was calculated as 1 minus Shannon entropy normalized by log2 of the number of productive unique TCRs. Scalp TCRbeta sequences were cross-referenced with sorted blood CD4 and CD8 repertoires so that the CD4 or CD8 identity of scalp clones could be inferred. This immuneACCESS table, as held by TCRdb, lists in-frame sequences with V and J called but not all clones. Of the missing ones, under half trace to an unresolved V gene in checked studies; the others have no known cause. V, J and clone size derive from that table, while D and trimming were established from the DNA sequence. The sample table contains 95,000 to 100,000 clones; only one count was recorded for almost 60% of them. The ten largest clones add up to around 15% of the sample.

The CDR3 numbers 16 residues from cysteine through phenylalanine. Of all the DNA, just the CDR3 is kept, 48 bases in frame from base 1. CDR1 and CDR2 were assigned from the germline V gene as MGHRA and YSYEKL. V gives up 4 bases and J gives up 0 bases, and the segment between their germline ends measures 13 bases. What the authors observed across the whole study: Compared with normal scalp, lesional scalp, particularly in alopecia totalis/universalis, had higher clonality and more expanded CD8+ clones, which suggests antigenic drive. Many expanded lesional clones persisted in scalp and blood during tofacitinib treatment, which may partly explain relapse after stopping treatment. Tofacitinib significantly lowered scalp clonality and the number of expanded CD8+ clones among the top 100 scalp clones. Unlike mouse skin, where gammadelta T cells dominate, normal human skin contains resident alphabeta T cells that get sequenced too, which complicates analysis of the scalp TCR repertoire. The treated cohort was small, with a single nonresponder, so links between baseline CD8+ expansion and response need larger studies. Shared TCR sequences between patients were less evident than in mice, which may be partly attributable to HLA diversity in the patient population.

The sample's treatment or condition label, decoded: oral pan-JAK inhibitor, 5-10 mg twice daily. Peripheral blood and lesional scalp punch biopsies were obtained from patients with alopecia areata. PBMCs were isolated by density centrifugation and stained for CD3, CD4 and CD8, after which CD4+ and CD8+ T cells were sorted on a FACSAria. This specimen was CD8+ T cells sorted from blood, taken between weeks 55 and 65, from a patient treated with tofacitinib. The TCR comes from a human donor with alopecia areata. Recombination linked TRBV4-1 to TRBJ1-3, and the D gene may be TRBD1, 5 bases matching. The DNA sequence is given as TGCGCCAGCAGCCCCCTAGGACACATCTCTGGAAACACCATATATTTT. It encodes CASSPLGHISGNTIYF.